These 31 T cell receptor beta chains were all obtained from the same sample, sequenced in a study of blood T cell repertoires in COVID-19. TCRdb's copy holds only in-frame clones and misses some; the assay was immunoSEQ multiplex PCR. Among 350,000 or so clones listed, 86% were seen once. The sample comprised PBMCs or T cells enriched from blood (not recorded which). The receptors were gathered from a middle-aged woman with acute COVID-19.

The genes are TRBV7-9 and TRBJ1-4; perhaps TRBD1 as D (5 bases). This CDR3 contains 16 residues. Germline CDR1 is SEHNR and CDR2 is FQNEAQ (reference sequence). Trimming shortened V by 3 bases and J by 4 bases, and 15 bases separated the two germline ends. The CDR3 loop reads CASSFPLLGGNEKLFF. DNA of the CDR3: TGTGCCAGCAGCTTCCCCTTGTTGGGGGGTAATGAAAAACTGTTTTTT.

J is TRBJ2-7 and V is TRBV19; 8 nucleotides agree with TRBD1. The CDR3 is 15 residues long. The germline V gene encodes CDR1 LNHDA and CDR2 SQIVND (reference sequence). V shed 3 bases and J 4 bases; nucleotides not matched to a gene: 8. The chain's CDR3 is CASSIQQGGTYEQYF. In nucleotides, the CDR3 is TGTGCCAGTAGTATTCAACAGGGGGGAACTTACGAGCAGTACTTC.

This clone was detected once. The chain employs TRBV5-4 and TRBJ1-6; D remains ambiguous. Germline V lookup: CDR1 SGHNT, CDR2 YYREEE (reference sequence). This CDR3 is built from 14 residues. Trimming stripped 1 base from V and 6 bases from J, with 8 bases between. CDR3 DNA sequence: TGTGCCAGCAGCTTGTCCGGGAGTAATTCACCCCTCCACTTT. It codes for CASSLSGSNSPLHF.

As to this clone: The sample has other DNA sequences that encode this CDR3 too. The chain has TRBV27 and TRBJ2-7; D not certain. V was pared by 5 bases and J by 4 bases, with 9 bases between. The CDR3 is 12 amino acids. Germline CDR1 MNHEY, CDR2 SMNVEV (reference sequence). In DNA form, the CDR3 reads TGTGCCAGCAGTCCCTCCCCGTACGAGCAGTACTTC. Its protein is CASSPSPYEQYF.

The chain carries TRBV10-3 and TRBJ2-7; 7 bases match TRBD1. The CDR3 totals 13 residues. The V gene's germline CDR1 is ENHRY and CDR2 SYGVKD. With V trimmed by 5 bases and J by 0 bases, 1 base remained unmatched. CDR3 coding DNA: TGTGCCATCAGTACAGGGGACTCCTACGAGCAGTACTTC. As protein: CAISTGDSYEQYF.

This chain joins TRBV28 and TRBJ2-1; 7 bases are a match to TRBD2. Germline loops: CDR1 MDHEN, CDR2 SYDVKM. The CDR3 loop spans 16 amino acids. V gave up 5 bases and J gave up 4 bases; unmatched junction bases: 11. CDR3 nucleotide sequence: TGTGCCAGCAGTCCCCGGGACTACTACTTTTACAATGAGCAGTTCTTC. This translates into CASSPRDYYFYNEQFF.

V and J are TRBV7-9 and TRBJ1-1, with D possibly being TRBD1 (5 bases). CDR3 length equals 14 residues. Trimming took 4 bases from V and 1 from J, leaving 10 bases between them. Germline assignment: CDR1 SEHNR and CDR2 FQNEAQ (reference sequence). CDR3 region: CASSSMDKNTEAFF. DNA for the CDR3: TGTGCCAGCAGCTCTATGGACAAGAACACTGAAGCTTTCTTT.

This clone was recorded a few times. The chain links TRBV28 to TRBJ1-1; 9 nucleotides match TRBD1. Germline CDR1 reads MDHEN; CDR2 reads SYDVKM. V shed 8 bases, J shed 1 base, and the junction held 5 bases outside the gene matches. The CDR3 totals 14 residues. CDR3 sequence (DNA): TGTGCCAGCGGCGAGGACAGGGGGAACACTGAAGCTTTCTTT. It encodes CASGEDRGNTEAFF.

V and J are TRBV7-9 and TRBJ2-4, with D unresolved. The CDR3 contains 14 residues. Germline assignment: CDR1 SEHNR and CDR2 FQNEAQ (reference sequence). Trimming shortened V by 5 bases and J by 9 bases, and 17 bases separated the two germline ends. CDR3 sequence reads: CASSPSYELSIQYF. CDR3 coding DNA: TGTGCCAGCAGCCCAAGCTATGAGCTGAGCATTCAGTACTTC.

The chain uses TRBV28 and TRBJ2-7; TRBD1 agrees at 9 bases. This CDR3 has 15 amino acids. CDR1 is MDHEN and CDR2 is SYDVKM in the germline V gene. Unmatched junction bases numbered 11, after V lost 6 bases and J lost 5 bases. The CDR3 spells CASSRWTGVLHEQYF. For the CDR3, the DNA is TGTGCCAGCAGCCGGTGGACAGGGGTACTTCACGAGCAGTACTTC.

The rearrangement uses TRBV5-6 and TRBJ2-2; 7 bases agree with TRBD1. V lost 6 bases, J lost 5 bases, and 13 bases stayed unmatched. CDR3 size: 16 residues. Looked up from germline, CDR1 is SGHDT and CDR2 is YYEEEE. CDR3 sequence reads: CASNRLWTGGTGELFF. In nucleotides, the CDR3 is TGTGCCAGCAACAGACTCTGGACAGGCGGTACCGGGGAGCTGTTTTTT.

The rearrangement links TRBV19 to TRBJ1-3; 8 bases fit TRBD1. Germline V lookup: CDR1 LNHDA, CDR2 SQIVND (reference sequence). This CDR3 has 14 amino acids. After removal of 5 bases from V and 3 bases from J, the junction contained 3 bases not matched to a gene. The CDR3 nucleotides are TGTGCCAGTAGTGCAGGGGGCCATGGAAACACCATATATTTT. Amino acid sequence: CASSAGGHGNTIYF. The complete variable domain, with remaining parts taken from reference TRBV19 and TRBJ1-3, reads DGGITQSPKYLFRKEGQNVTLSCEQNLNHDAMYWYRQDPGQGLRLIYYSQIVNDFQKGDIAEGYSVSREKKESFPLTVTSAQKNPTAFYLCASSAGGHGNTIYFGEGSWLTVV.

The CDR3 DNA follows: TGTGCCAGCAGCTTACAGGGGGCCGCGGGTGAAAAACTGTTTTTT. Translated, it gives CASSLQGAAGEKLFF. This chain joins TRBV11-2 and TRBJ1-4, with 8 bases that match TRBD1. The CDR3 is 15 amino acids. Germline CDR1 and CDR2: SGHAT and FQNNGV. J was trimmed by 7 bases and V by 2 bases; bases with no gene match: 6.

This clone was detected only once. V is TRBV29-1 and J is TRBJ2-5; 7 bases agree with TRBD2. The CDR3 length is 11 residues. Germline trimming cut 6 bases from V and 5 bases from J; bases unmatched to any gene: 3. The germline CDR1 and CDR2 sequences are SQVTM and ANQGSEA. The CDR3: CSVFGGETQYF. The CDR3, as DNA: TGCAGCGTGTTCGGGGGGGAGACCCAGTACTTC. Full variable domain (missing parts from reference TRBV29-1 and TRBJ2-5): SAVISQKPSRDICQRGTSLTIQCQVDSQVTMMFWYRQQPGQSLTLIATANQGSEATYESGFVIDKFPISRPNLTFSTLTVSNMSPEDSSIYLCSVFGGETQYFGPGTRLLVL.

This chain joins TRBV6-5 and TRBJ2-3, with D perhaps TRBD2 (5 bases). The CDR3 has 14 residues. The V end was cut by 7 bases, the J end by 3 bases, with 14 bases between. Germline CDR1 MNHEY, CDR2 SVGAGI. The CDR3 DNA reads as TGTGCCAGCAAAGAGGACTTCCTTACAGATACGCAGTATTTT. Its protein product is CASKEDFLTDTQYF.

This clone was found once. The chain employs TRBV7-2 and TRBJ1-2, with D uncertain. Trimming pared 1 base from V and 2 bases from J, leaving 11 bases between. Germline V gives CDR1 SGHTA, CDR2 FQGNSA. This CDR3 comprises 15 residues. The CDR3 nucleotides are TGTGCCAGCAGCTTAGATACGACTCGGAACTATGGCTACACCTTC. Protein product: CASSLDTTRNYGYTF.

The J gene is TRBJ1-5, the V gene TRBV10-1, with TRBD1 matching 7 bases. V dropped 9 bases and J dropped 3; count of bases not matched to a gene: 32. Germline CDR1 is WNHNN and CDR2 is SYGVQD (reference sequence). The CDR3 covers 22 residues. The CDR3 here is CASESTGAGGRRGRANNQPQHF. Written as DNA, the CDR3 is TGCGCCAGTGAAAGTACAGGGGCAGGCGGTCGCAGGGGTAGGGCTAACAATCAGCCCCAGCATTTT.

The chain recombines TRBV7-2 with TRBJ2-7, with TRBD2 matching 10 bases. Looked up from germline, CDR1 is SGHTA and CDR2 is FQGNSA. CDR3 length equals 16 residues. The J segment lost 3 bases and the V segment lost 5 bases, leaving 10 bases of the junction unmatched. The CDR3 region has the DNA TGTGCCAGCAGCGCCCGTAGCGGGGGGAATAGCTACGAGCAGTACTTC. Protein sequence: CASSARSGGNSYEQYF.

The V and J genes are TRBV15 and TRBJ1-3, with unresolved D. This CDR3 is 14 amino acids long. Germline values: CDR1 LNHNV, CDR2 YYDKDF (reference sequence). V lost 1 base and J lost 8, with 12 bases in between. In DNA, the CDR3 is TGTGCCACCAGCAGAGGGGGAGGGCTACACACCATATATTTT. Translation: CATSRGGGLHTIYF.

The CDR3 reads CASSSLKVGKGPYGYTF. DNA of the CDR3: TGTGCCAGCAGCTCCCTAAAGGTCGGAAAGGGGCCTTATGGCTACACCTTC. J is TRBJ1-2 and V is TRBV7-9; weak D call: TRBD1 (5 bases). V lost 4 bases and J lost 5, with 23 bases in between. Germline CDR1 SEHNR, CDR2 FQNEAQ (reference sequence). The CDR3 runs 17 residues.

This chain connects TRBV4-3 to TRBJ2-6; no reliable D call. Germline CDR1 is LGHNA and CDR2 is YSLEER. The CDR3 contains 16 residues. Trimming removed 4 bases at V and 1 base at J, with 11 bases between. As DNA, the CDR3 is TGCGCCAGCAGCCCGTGGAGTTTTTCTGGGGCCAACGTCCTGACTTTC. It encodes CASSPWSFSGANVLTF.

The V gene is TRBV23-1, the J gene TRBJ1-2; TRBD1 agrees at 7 bases. TRBV23-1 is labeled an ORF, and its function is uncertain. This CDR3 has 17 amino acids. J gave up 2 bases and V 0 bases, and 9 bases lay outside the gene matches. The CDR3 sequence: CASSQSGVGTANYGYTF. As DNA, the CDR3 is TGCGCCAGCAGTCAATCTGGTGTGGGGACAGCGAACTATGGCTACACCTTC.

The chain combines TRBV4-1 with TRBJ2-1; 7 positions agree with TRBD1. V lost 3 bases to trimming and J lost 6 bases; unmatched junction nucleotides: 2. There are 13 residues in the CDR3. CDR1 is MGHRA, CDR2 YSYEKL, per germline. The CDR3 DNA is TGCGCCAGCAGCCAGAGGACAGGCAATGAGCAGTTCTTC. Its protein product is CASSQRTGNEQFF.

This rearrangement joins TRBV15 to TRBJ2-5; a weak D match, TRBD1 (5 bases). The CDR3 length is 15 residues. The germline CDR1 and CDR2 sequences are LNHNV and YYDKDF (reference sequence). The ends were cut back, 0 bases at V and 1 base at J, with 9 bases in the middle. The CDR3 protein is CATSRDRQSQETQYF. The CDR3 coding sequence is TGTGCCACCAGCAGAGATCGACAGAGCCAAGAGACCCAGTACTTC.

In this sample, this clone turned up a few times. The chain has TRBV4-3 and TRBJ2-1; no firm D call. The V gene's germline CDR1 is LGHNA and CDR2 YSLEER. This CDR3 comprises 17 residues. Trimming pared 5 bases from V and 0 bases from J, leaving 17 bases between. The CDR3 DNA sequence: TGCGCCAGCAGCGTCGCACCCCCCGCCAGCTCCTACAATGAGCAGTTCTTC. Translated: CASSVAPPASSYNEQFF.

The gene calls are TRBV6-5 and TRBJ1-6; 8 nucleotides match TRBD1. Germline CDR1 MNHEY, CDR2 SVGAGI. The length of the CDR3 is 14 residues. With V trimmed by 5 bases and J by 10 bases, 7 bases remained unmatched. CDR3 in DNA: TGTGCCAGCAGTCGGGACAGGCTACGATCACCCCTCCACTTT. Amino acid sequence: CASSRDRLRSPLHF.

The chain couples TRBV6-5 to TRBJ1-1; D not resolved. In germline, CDR1 is MNHEY, CDR2 SVGAGI. The CDR3 spans 12 residues. Between the trimmed V and J ends, which lost 5 bases and 4 bases, there was a span of 8 bases. The CDR3 nucleotides are TGTGCCAGCAGTCGGTCAGGCACTGAAGCTTTCTTT. It yields the protein CASSRSGTEAFF.

This clone was detected once. The chain joins TRBV25-1 to TRBJ2-1, with 7 bases lining up with TRBD2. Germline V gives CDR1 MGHDK, CDR2 SYGVNS. The CDR3 has 14 residues. Unmatched junction bases numbered 7, after V lost 4 bases and J lost 7 bases. The CDR3 nucleotides read TGTGCCAGCAGTGCAGGGTATAGCGGGAATGAGCAGTTCTTC. Its protein is CASSAGYSGNEQFF.

This clone was observed a single time. The V gene is TRBV3-1 (or the pseudogene TRBV3-2), the J gene TRBJ1-2; 9 nucleotides agree with TRBD1. Germline V gene data show CDR1 as LGHDT and CDR2 as YNNKEL (reference sequence). The CDR3 covers 15 residues. J gave up 8 bases and V 2 bases, and 9 bases lay outside the gene matches. CDR3 loop: CASSQSGQGLRGYTF. The CDR3 region has the DNA TGTGCCAGCAGCCAATCGGGACAGGGCCTGCGGGGCTACACCTTC.

This clone was seen only a few times. This chain joins TRBV14 and TRBJ1-2; 7 bases are a match to TRBD1. Trimming took 4 bases from V and 7 from J; bases not matched to a gene: 6. Germline CDR1 reads SGHDN; CDR2 reads FVKESK. This CDR3 has 13 amino acids. CDR3 coding DNA: TGTGCCAGCAGCCCCCAAGACAGGGCTGGCTACACCTTC. This encodes CASSPQDRAGYTF.

This sequence joins TRBV20-1 and TRBJ1-1; D might be TRBD1 (6 bases). The germline CDR1 and CDR2 sequences are DFQATT and SNEGSKA (reference sequence). This CDR3 spans 14 amino acids. Trimming took 3 bases from V and 2 from J, leaving 13 bases between them. The CDR3 is CSASGQGINTEAFF. The CDR3 coding sequence is TGCAGTGCTAGTGGGCAGGGGATAAACACTGAAGCTTTCTTT.